This T cell receptor (beta chain) was obtained from a study of shared clonotypes between healthy human individuals (dated by TCRdb to 2018 to 2020). A note on the overall study: A couple of women and three men aged 18 to 49 years were included in the cohort. To estimate repertoire size and how much clonotype sharing occurs between individuals, the study deeply sequenced the blood TCR repertoires of 5 or 6 healthy adults. Each donor's leukapheresis produced roughly between roughly 0.85 and 10 billion PBMCs. Different laboratories and diverse techniques were used to prepare libraries and sequence TCR repertoires, to increase sequencing depth and limit assay-specific biases. Per donor, three plates each were used for CD4 naive and CD4 memory, two for CD8 naive, and one for CD8 memory.

Donors were healthy HIV-negative adults with no recently reported acute infections or vaccinations. All donors were Caucasian adults living in Nashville, Tennessee, USA. CD4+ T cells were enriched through magnetic negative selection, after which naive cells were positively selected on CD45RA and the remaining negative fraction served as the memory subset. After blood collection by leukapheresis, PBMCs were isolated using Ficoll-Histopaque density gradient centrifugation and then cryopreserved in the vapor phase of liquid nitrogen. Purity and quantity of every magnetically sorted T cell population were checked by analytical flow cytometry. Genomic DNA was isolated from every sorted fraction and measured by UV absorbance on a Nanodrop 2000c. On this clone: There is no known antigen for this receptor. It has no much larger one-base neighbor in the sample; base qualities were not kept.

Using the deep immunoSEQ assay, TCR CDR3 regions were amplified from genomic DNA by multiplex PCR. Extracted genomic DNA from each cell subset was distributed evenly across all wells of several immunoSEQ 96-well plates, and each plate was treated as a replicate. Each replicate PCR for sorted subsets received about 0.2 ug genomic DNA, equal to roughly 30,000 T cell genomes. Purified libraries were measured with a Qubit 3.0 fluorometer, size-checked on a Bioanalyzer 2100, and measured again with the KAPA Library Quantification kit. Every immunoSEQ 96-well plate was sequenced on a dedicated single-read 150-cycle Illumina NextSeq 550 flow cell. The paper's data handling went like this. Because the immunoSEQ output included only junctional sequences and no quality scores, the filtering could not be the same as the filtering used for full-length reads. Sequences were annotated with PyIR, a Python wrapper for IgBLAST v1.9, using IMGT germline references to assign V/J genes and CDR3. Any read was removed if the V/J assignment was weak (E-value above 1e-6), the CDR3 was missing, or the read contained stop codons, out-of-frame junctions, or ambiguous translated residues. V3J clonotypes were defined as sequences sharing the same inferred V gene, J gene, and CDR3 amino acid sequence. Percentage overlap between repertoires was calculated by dividing the number of shared unique clonotypes by the size of the smaller repertoire. Repertoire richness was assessed with RTK rarefaction, the Chao1 estimator, and Recon v2.1 estimates of unobserved clonotypes. Generation probabilities for all TCRbeta clonotypes obtained by the gDNA method from a few donors were computed using OLGA. The source is immuneACCESS, and TCRdb retained only in-frame sequences with V and J called. Part of the clones is not carried over; for the studies checked, unresolved V genes explain less than half of this, and the remainder is unexplained. V and J calls and clone size are given by that table; D and trimming were obtained from the DNA. Present in this sample are about 2.5 million clones, 80% to 95% of which were seen just once. The top ten clones comprise roughly 0.34% of the sample.

CDR1 and CDR2, looked up from the germline V gene (reference sequence), are LNHDA and SQIVND. V is cut back by 7 bases and J by 10 bases, with 7 bases in the junction unmatched. The CDR3 measures 13 amino acids from cysteine to phenylalanine. Only the CDR3 portion is preserved as DNA: 39 bases, with reading frame beginning at the first base. Study-level results and caveats: Compared with non-shared clonotypes, clonotypes shared by all four sorted-subset donors had higher generation probabilities. Even with the large sequencing depth, rarefaction of the sorted-subset datasets indicated that sequencing was incomplete. When several donors were compared, the shared fraction of clonotypes was about 5% for naive CD4, 3.5% to 4% for naive CD8, roughly 2.3% for memory CD4, and 0.4% for memory CD8. Naive subsets generally had larger estimated clonotype richness than memory subsets did. The genetic and exposure-history diversity represented was limited by the small number of donors. Sampling was limited to blood, and TCR repertoires in tissue likely differ from TCR repertoires in blood. Pairwise subsampling indicated that sequencing depth was expected to affect the degree of clonotype sharing among donors.

The TCR sequence derives from a man aged 18 to 35 in good health. Some clones in this sample may be carry-over from other donors' samples. Sequences were obtained from naive CD4+ T cells from PBMCs. This sample's cell subset or site label indicates: CD45RA+ positively selected. The rearrangement combines TRBV19 with TRBJ2-1; 10 nucleotides in the junction match TRBD1. This receptor carries the CDR3 CASKRQGAQEQFF. The bases are TGTGCCAGTAAGAGACAGGGGGCTCAGGAGCAGTTCTTC.